A single sample is the source of the 4 T cell receptor beta chains below, sequenced in a study of blood T cell repertoires in COVID-19. Using immunoSEQ multiplex PCR, the repertoire was profiled, and TCRdb retains in-frame clones only, with some absent. Of 150,000 to 200,000 clones listed, 86% are singletons. Sample: peripheral blood. The receptors derive from a woman aged 80 or over in a cohort sampled during active or convalescent COVID-19.

The chain uses TRBV10-3 and TRBJ1-2; 7 bases are a match to TRBD1. Germline CDR1 reads ENHRY; CDR2 reads SYGVKD. J gave up 4 bases and V 7 bases, and 6 bases lay outside the gene matches. This CDR3 is 13 amino acids long. This CDR3 reads CAITRDRSYGYTF. The CDR3, as DNA: TGTGCCATCACTAGGGACAGAAGCTATGGCTACACCTTC.

The chain is built from TRBV28 and TRBJ1-2; the D is unclear. Trimming removed 3 bases from V and 5 bases from J, with 13 bases in between. Per germline, CDR1 MDHEN and CDR2 SYDVKM. The CDR3 sequence is 14 residues long. In DNA, the CDR3 is TGTGCCAGCAGTTTTTCGGCCGAGGTATATGGCTACACCTTC. Its translation: CASSFSAEVYGYTF.

The rearrangement joins TRBV2 to TRBJ1-5; no definite D call. The CDR3 length is 14 residues. V lost 4 bases, J lost 3 bases, and 10 bases lay in between. Germline CDR1 and CDR2: SNHLY and FYNNEI. The CDR3 DNA is TGTGCCAGCAGTGTATCTCAGTACAATCAGCCCCAGCATTTT. Encoded protein: CASSVSQYNQPQHF.

This chain links TRBV29-1 with TRBJ1-1, with D maybe TRBD1 (6 bases). Trimming removed 4 bases from V and 10 bases from J, with 19 bases in between. The CDR3 covers 13 residues. The germline V gene has CDR1 SQVTM and CDR2 ANQGSEA. The CDR3 loop reads CSVGRQAPRGAFF. CDR3 bases: TGCAGCGTTGGAAGACAGGCGCCCCGGGGAGCTTTCTTT.